These T cell receptor beta chains were read from a single sample in a study of technical replicates of blood from a few donors. The table came from immunoSEQ multiplex PCR; TCRdb's copy has only in-frame clones and leaves some out. There are 55,000 to 75,000 clones in the sample; around 96% occur only once, and roughly 3.1% lies in the top ten. Sequences were obtained from PBMCs. The receptor set was obtained from a human donor in good health. Some clones in this sample may be carry-over from other donors' samples. Both conserved end residues are part of each CDR3. D genes are given only for firm matches. For some rows the clone size is stated as once, few or many, or as a class when expanded; others skip it.

TRBV19	TRBD2	TRBJ2-7	NA	TGTGCCAGTAGTAAAGCGGGACCTCCTAACGAGCAGTACTTC	CASSKAGPPNEQYF
TRBV5-1	NA	TRBJ2-1	NA	TGCGCCAGCAGCTCAGACTGGAGAAACAATGAGCAGTTCTTC	CASSSDWRNNEQFF
TRBV7-9	NA	TRBJ1-1	NA	TGTGCCAGCAGCATCCGGGACATCATGAACACTGAAGCTTTCTTT	CASSIRDIMNTEAFF
TRBV5-4	TRBD2	TRBJ2-5	NA	TGTGCCAGCAGCTCCCGGACTAGCGGCCAAGAGACCCAGTACTTC	CASSSRTSGQETQYF
TRBV14	TRBD1	TRBJ1-1	NA	TGTGCCAGCAGCCCTTGGCTTGGCCAGGGGGACACTGAAGCTTTCTTT	CASSPWLGQGDTEAFF
TRBV19	NA	TRBJ1-2	NA	TGTGCCAGTAGCCTGAGGACAGCCAGCGGCTGGTATGGCTACACCTTC	CASSLRTASGWYGYTF
TRBV5-5	TRBD1	TRBJ1-2	NA	TGTGCCAGCAGGGAAGGGGGCGCAATTAACTATGGCTACACCTTC	CASREGGAINYGYTF
TRBV12-5	NA	TRBJ2-3	NA	TGTGCTAGTGGTTTGACACTTGCGGGACGACCAGATACGCAGTATTTT	CASGLTLAGRPDTQYF
TRBV13	NA	TRBJ1-6	NA	TGTGCCAGCAGACGAAGGACAGCCGATTCACCCCTCCACTTT	CASRRRTADSPLHF
TRBV4-3	TRBD2	TRBJ2-1	NA	TGCGCCAGCAGCCAAGACTACCTAGCGGAGCACAATGAGCAGTTCTTC	CASSQDYLAEHNEQFF
TRBV6-1	TRBD2	TRBJ2-3	NA	TGTGCCAGCAGAGCCGGGACTAGCGGCACAGATACGCAGTATTTT	CASRAGTSGTDTQYF
TRBV13	TRBD2	TRBJ2-1	NA	TGTGCCAGCAGCTTAGAGGGACTAGCGGGGGACAATGAGCAGTTCTTC	CASSLEGLAGDNEQFF
TRBV5-1	TRBD1	TRBJ1-5	once	TGCGCCAGCAGCTTGGGGACAGGGGGCTCCAATCAGCCCCAGCATTTT	CASSLGTGGSNQPQHF
TRBV6-1	TRBD2	TRBJ2-1	few	TGTGCCAGCAGCCCGACCGGGACTAGCCGCAATGAGCAGTTCTTC	CASSPTGTSRNEQFF
TRBV4-3	TRBD2	TRBJ2-3	NA	TGCGCCAGCAGCCAATACTCCCACCGGACTAGCGGGGGACCAGATACGCAGTATTTT	CASSQYSHRTSGGPDTQYF
TRBV5-4	NA	TRBJ2-3	NA	TGTGCCAGCAGCTTTTCACTAGCCGGCACAGATACGCAGTATTTT	CASSFSLAGTDTQYF
TRBV19	TRBD1	TRBJ2-5	NA	TGTGCCAGTATGAGCAGGGGGCAGGTGACCCAGTACTTC	CASMSRGQVTQYF
TRBV11-2	NA	TRBJ2-1	NA	TGTGCCAGCAGCTTAGGGCTGGCCAATGAGCAGTTCTTC	CASSLGLANEQFF
TRBV27	NA	TRBJ2-7	few	TGTGCCAGCAGTTTATCGGGGGGAGGAATATACTACGAGCAGTACTTC	CASSLSGGGIYYEQYF
TRBV5-5	TRBD1	TRBJ1-5	NA	TGTGCCAGCAGCCGGACAGGGTTTGACCAGCCCCAGCATTTT	CASSRTGFDQPQHF
TRBV5-1	NA	TRBJ2-1	NA	TGCGCCAGCAGCTTAAGACTCCGGAGCTCCTACAATGAGCAGTTCTTC	CASSLRLRSSYNEQFF
TRBV19	NA	TRBJ1-5	NA	TGTGCCAGTAGCGCGGGTTGGGGCAATCAGCCCCAGCATTTT	CASSAGWGNQPQHF
TRBV7-9	TRBD2	TRBJ2-5	NA	TGTGCCAGCAGCTTACCAGCGGGGGGGCACGAGACCCAGTACTTC	CASSLPAGGHETQYF
TRBV2	NA	TRBJ2-3	NA	TGTGCCAGCACTCCGAACCTAGGGGCAGGTACGCAGTATTTT	CASTPNLGAGTQYF
TRBV6-5	TRBD2	TRBJ2-1	NA	TGTGCCAGCACCCGCCTAGCGGGGACGTACAATGAGCAGTTCTTC	CASTRLAGTYNEQFF
TRBV2	TRBD1	TRBJ1-5	NA	TGTGCCAGCAGAGGGACAGGTCAGCCTCAGCCCCAGCATTTT	CASRGTGQPQPQHF
TRBV6-6	NA	TRBJ2-3	NA	TGTGCCAGCAGTAGGTCCGGGACTAGCACAGATACGCAGTATTTT	CASSRSGTSTDTQYF
TRBV14	TRBD2	TRBJ2-7	NA	TGTGCCAGCAGCCAGACTAGCGGGAGAATCTACGAGCAGTACTTC	CASSQTSGRIYEQYF
TRBV7-9	NA	TRBJ1-1	NA	TGTGCCAGCAGCTTAGGACAGGACTTGAACACTGAAGCTTTCTTT	CASSLGQDLNTEAFF
TRBV12-5	TRBD1	TRBJ2-7	NA	TGTGCTAGTGGCGACCGGGACAGGGGGTTCTACGAGCAGTACTTC	CASGDRDRGFYEQYF
TRBV5-4	TRBD2	TRBJ2-3	NA	TGTGCCAGCAGCCAAGCGGGAGGTCTTGGCACAGATACGCAGTATTTT	CASSQAGGLGTDTQYF
TRBV7-2	TRBD1	TRBJ2-7	NA	TGTGCCAGCAGCTTTAGGGACAGAGCCTACGAGCAGTACTTC	CASSFRDRAYEQYF
TRBV2	NA	TRBJ2-3	NA	TGTGCCAGCAGTTTAATTCGAGGCACAGATACGCAGTATTTT	CASSLIRGTDTQYF
TRBV6-6	TRBD1	TRBJ2-2	NA	TGTGCCAGCAGGCCCCCGCTGGACAGGAGAGGCGGGGAGCTGTTTTTT	CASRPPLDRRGGELFF
TRBV5-6	NA	TRBJ1-1	NA	TGTGCCAGCAGCTTTTACGGGACTGAAGCTTTCTTT	CASSFYGTEAFF
TRBV6-6	NA	TRBJ2-7	NA	TGTGCCAGCAGCAAGACGGGTTCCTACGAGCAGTACTTC	CASSKTGSYEQYF
TRBV5-6	TRBD1	TRBJ1-2	NA	TGTGCCAGCAGCTTCCGGACAGGGGGCGGGGTGGTTGGCTACACCTTC	CASSFRTGGGVVGYTF
TRBV27	NA	TRBJ2-3	NA	TGTGCCAGCAGTCCGCCGGTAGGGACATCTACTTTTGATACGCAGTATTTT	CASSPPVGTSTFDTQYF
TRBV5-6	NA	TRBJ1-5	NA	TGTGCCAGCAGCGTACTGGACAGCCTTAATCAGCCCCAGCATTTT	CASSVLDSLNQPQHF
TRBV2	NA	TRBJ2-5	NA	TGTGCCAGCCTCGCAGGAGAGACCCAGTACTTC	CASLAGETQYF